The entry that follows covers one TCR beta chain sequence. In its sample, this clone was seen once. This receptor's antigen is unknown. No much larger clone is present one base from it, and per-base qualities are unavailable. This sample was included in a study of blood T cell repertoires in COVID-19 (dated by TCRdb to 2018 to 2020). For the wider study: Samples covering the acute and convalescent phases of COVID-19 were provided by collaborators in the United States, Italy and Spain. The prospective study material was composed of cDNA or gDNA derived from T cells, B-cell-depleted T cells, or PBMCs. The dataset comprised deeply sampled blood TCRbeta repertoires from subjects exposed to, actively infected with, or recovered from COVID-19. The repertoires were made available in a free public database intended to serve as a resource for research on the immune response to SARS-CoV-2. Samples came from the ongoing ImmuneRACE study (first 160 participants) plus 1,254 subjects from 6 global collaborators. A de-identified subject ID, COVID-19 status, age in years and sex were almost always included in the sample metadata. HLA class I and class II types, where available, came from metadata supplied by the sample provider rather than from assay-based typing. The paper as a whole reports these results and caveats: Clinical and demographic metadata were provided uncurated, with the amount varying by source and participant.

TCRbeta CDR3 regions were amplified from genomic DNA using the immunoSEQ Assay, a bias-controlled multiplex PCR. The study's processing was this. The number of nucleated cells in each sample was estimated by amplification of reference gene primers within the assay. Sequence reads were collapsed and filtered to measure the absolute abundance of every unique TCRbeta CDR3 rearrangement. For each sample, productive Simpson clonality was calculated as the square root of Simpson's diversity index over productive rearrangements. TCRdb obtained this table from immuneACCESS and retained in-frame rearrangements with V and J assigned. These tables miss some clones; where compared with another copy, unresolved V genes account for less than half of the shortfall, and the remainder is unexplained. The V and J calls and clone size are taken from that table; D and trimming were inferred from the DNA. The sample table lists roughly 240,000 clones, roughly 83% of them with a count of one. The ten largest account for around 6% of the sample.

Spanning cysteine to phenylalanine, the CDR3 consists of 16 amino acids. Just the 48-base CDR3 DNA is kept, in frame starting at base 1. V is pruned by 4 bases and J by 4 bases, leaving 9 bases of the junction without a gene match. Per the germline V gene, SGHRS is the CDR1 and YFSETQ is the CDR2. At one collaborating source in Seattle, patients were enrolled during active infection and were followed longitudinally through the course of disease. Each collaborating institution followed its own protocols to collect whole blood in K2EDTA tubes. Collaborator samples were shipped for TCRbeta analysis as frozen whole blood, isolated PBMCs, or DNA extracted from either sample type.

The chain employs TRBV5-1 and TRBJ1-2; TRBD1 aligns with 11 central bases. The material sequenced was peripheral blood. This receptor was taken from a woman older than 75 with COVID-19, enrolled during active disease. For the CDR3, the sequence is CASSPRTGGFVYGYTF. The nucleotides read TGCGCCAGCAGCCCCCGGACAGGGGGCTTCGTCTATGGCTACACCTTC.